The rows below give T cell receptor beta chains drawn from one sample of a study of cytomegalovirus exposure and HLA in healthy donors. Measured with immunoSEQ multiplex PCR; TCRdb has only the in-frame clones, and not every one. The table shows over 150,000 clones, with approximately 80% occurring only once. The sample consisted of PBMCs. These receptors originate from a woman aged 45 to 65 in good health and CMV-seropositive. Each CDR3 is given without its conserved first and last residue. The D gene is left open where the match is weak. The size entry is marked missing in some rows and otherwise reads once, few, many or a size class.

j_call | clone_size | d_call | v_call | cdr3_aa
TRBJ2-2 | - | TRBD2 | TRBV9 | ASTVTTGGSGELF
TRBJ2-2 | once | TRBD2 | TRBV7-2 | ASSSYGTSGNTGELF
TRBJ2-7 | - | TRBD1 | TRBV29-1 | SVVGQGRTGQY
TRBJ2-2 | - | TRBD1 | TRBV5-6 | ASSFDRGPTGELF
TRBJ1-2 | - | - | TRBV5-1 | ASSLEGAQGYT
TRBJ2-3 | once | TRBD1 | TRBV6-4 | AGSVAGTGRDTQY
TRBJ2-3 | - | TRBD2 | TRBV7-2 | ASSSQAGGTDTQY
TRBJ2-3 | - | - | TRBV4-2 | ASSQEAGTRVTDTQY
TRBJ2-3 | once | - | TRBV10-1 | ASSEAGSRPDTQY
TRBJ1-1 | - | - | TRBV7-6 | ASSLDVGGSATEAF
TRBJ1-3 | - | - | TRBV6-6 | AILSGSGSGNTIY
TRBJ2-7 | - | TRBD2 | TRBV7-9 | SSSPNPAGSGSVYEQY
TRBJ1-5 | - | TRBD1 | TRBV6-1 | ASRGQGIGNQPQH
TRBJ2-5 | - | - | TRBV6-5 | ASSYGQFQETQY
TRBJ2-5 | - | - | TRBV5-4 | ASRGLEETQY
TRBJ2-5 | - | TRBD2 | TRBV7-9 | ASSPTGGVQETQY
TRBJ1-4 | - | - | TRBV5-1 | ASSLGSSDEKLF
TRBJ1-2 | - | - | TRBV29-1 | SVEVGGRVGNGGYT
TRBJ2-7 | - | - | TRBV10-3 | AIRQTYEQY
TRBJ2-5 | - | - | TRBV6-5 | ASSYSQGGGETQY